The following is a T cell receptor beta chain sequence with its context. It lacks a known antigen. Per-base quality was not reported, and no clone a single base away is much larger than it. Hematology units in Padova (Italy), Helsinki (Finland) and Shinshu (Japan) recruited the CD4+ T-LGLL patients. Patient samples were bead-purified CD4+, CD4+CD8+, CD57+ or CD56+ fractions, or unselected PBMC, depending on sample availability. Patient TCRbeta data were integrated with somatic STAT5B mutation profiles obtained by deep amplicon sequencing of the same DNA. All TCR-sequenced material derived from peripheral blood: patient blood samples and healthy donor buffy coats. Peripheral blood mononuclear cells were isolated by Ficoll-Hypaque gradient centrifugation. Genomic DNA was extracted with the Gentra Puregene Cell and Tissue kit and quantified on a Qubit 2.0 fluorometer. From the germline V gene (reference sequence), CDR1 is SGHKS and CDR2 is YYEKEE. The CDR3, cysteine through phenylalanine, is 13 amino acids long. Only the CDR3 region is kept as DNA, spanning 39 bases read in frame from base 1. A distance of 10 bases separates the germline ends of V and J, which lose 0 bases and 6 bases respectively.

This entry comes from a study of STAT5B mutations in CD4+ large granular lymphocyte leukemia (dated by TCRdb to between 2021 and 2024). Regarding the complete study: Where cryopreserved patient cells were available, CD8+ cells were depleted first, followed by selection with anti-CD4 microbeads. The TCRbeta repertoires of CD4+ T-cell large granular lymphocyte leukemia patients were compared with the TCRbeta repertoires of healthy blood donors. Flow cytometry on FACSCanto II or FACSVerse confirmed that purified fractions exceeded 95% purity among lymphocytes.

The immunoSEQ assay at survey resolution was used to sequence TCRbeta rearrangements from genomic DNA. Concerning the study's data processing: Clonotypes representing more than 5% of the repertoire were considered putative leukemic clones, and around 57 such clones were identified across 27 patients. In the TCR sequencing data, the lowest productive clonotype frequency that could be detected was 2.59 x 10-5. Only productive TCRbeta rearrangements, meaning sequences that were complete and in-frame, were kept for the analyses. Clonality for each sample was calculated as Simpson clonality in the immunoSEQ Analyzer version 3.0. Clones were binned by frequency as very rare, small, medium, large (1-20%) or hyperexpanded (>20%). Generation probabilities were estimated with OLGA 1.2.3, V-gene circos plots were made with VDJtools, specificities were searched in VDJdb, and CDR3 motifs were identified with GLIPH. Held by TCRdb, this immuneACCESS table contains in-frame sequences only and omits some clones. Under half of the omission traces to an unresolved V gene where checked; the cause of the rest is unknown. The DNA gave D and trimming, while V, J and clone size come from that table. This sample holds fewer than 5,000 clones; roughly 88% were observed only once. The ten largest make up roughly 75% of the sample.

General findings and caveats noted by the study authors: Main leukemic clonotypes were private to each patient, although roughly 25% appeared at low frequency in other patients' non-leukemic repertoires. The data were not HLA-matched, and the higher clonality in CD4+ T-LGLL than in CD8+ T-LGLL could be due to the relatively small sample size. Greater clonality appeared to be present in CD4-sorted patient repertoires than in healthy CD4+ repertoires, and the difference was retained after the putative leukemic clones were removed. Heterogeneous cell sources were used for patients, and only 6 CD4-sorted patient samples were included in the clonality comparison with healthy controls. Enrichment of TRBV06-family usage was observed among the top patient clones (8/27) relative to healthy controls (2/35).

The chain employs TRBV5-5 and TRBJ2-7, with no confidently assigned D gene. The sample taken for sequencing was PBMCs. This sequence was found in a man aged 40-49 years with CD4+ T-cell large granular lymphocyte leukemia. The nucleotide sequence reads TGTGCCAGCAGCTTGGAGATTCGGTCCGAGCAGTACTTC. Translated, this is CASSLEIRSEQYF.